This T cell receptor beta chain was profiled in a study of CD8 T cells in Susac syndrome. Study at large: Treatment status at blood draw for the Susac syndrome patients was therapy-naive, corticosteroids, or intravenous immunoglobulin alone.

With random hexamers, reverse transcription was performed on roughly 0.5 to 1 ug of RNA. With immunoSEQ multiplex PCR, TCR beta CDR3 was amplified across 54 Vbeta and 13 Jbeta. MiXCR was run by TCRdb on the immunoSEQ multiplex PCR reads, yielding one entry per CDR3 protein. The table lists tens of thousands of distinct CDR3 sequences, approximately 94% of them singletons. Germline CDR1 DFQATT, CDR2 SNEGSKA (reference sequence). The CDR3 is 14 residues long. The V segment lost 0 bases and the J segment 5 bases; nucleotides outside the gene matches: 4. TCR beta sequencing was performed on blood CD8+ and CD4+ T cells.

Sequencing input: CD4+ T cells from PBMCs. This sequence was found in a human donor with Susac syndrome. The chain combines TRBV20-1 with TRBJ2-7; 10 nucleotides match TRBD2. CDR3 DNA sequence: TGCAGTGCTAGAGAGTCTAGCGGGAGAGACGAGCAGTACTTC. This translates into CSARESSGRDEQYF.